These 8 T cell receptor beta chains were sequenced from one sample in a study of control samples from healthy donors and cancer patients. Repertoires were generated with immunoSEQ multiplex PCR, while TCRdb's copy carries only in-frame clones and drops some. This table has approximately 89,000 clones, 70% to 90% appearing once. The sequencing input was blood. Receptors were obtained from a woman aged 40 to 49 in good health.

The genes are TRBV19 and TRBJ2-5; no reliable D call. V was shortened by 4 bases and J by 1 base, with 7 bases between the two germline ends. This CDR3 has 13 amino acids. CDR1 and CDR2 from the germline V gene are LNHDA and SQIVND (reference sequence). The CDR3 DNA follows: TGTGCCAGTAGTACACGTGGCCAAGAGACCCAGTACTTC. Translation gives CASSTRGQETQYF.

V and J are TRBV30 and TRBJ2-5; D is perhaps TRBD2 (6 bases). This CDR3 contains 15 residues. V was cut by 1 base and J by 1 base, with 13 bases left in between. CDR1 GTSNPN and CDR2 SVGIG come from the germline V gene (reference sequence). The CDR3 here is CAWSAYGGFQETQYF. As DNA, the CDR3 is TGTGCCTGGAGTGCCTATGGGGGGTTCCAAGAGACCCAGTACTTC.

The chain combines TRBV6-5 with TRBJ1-2, with 8 nucleotides matching TRBD1. The CDR3 has 15 amino acids. With 2 bases clipped from V and 7 bases from J, the junction kept 9 bases outside the gene matches. Germline V lookup: CDR1 MNHEY, CDR2 SVGAGI. This CDR3 is CASSYQGAAGAGYTF. The CDR3 coding sequence is TGTGCCAGCAGTTACCAGGGGGCCGCGGGTGCTGGCTACACCTTC.

The chain is built from TRBV7-8 and TRBJ1-2, with 9 bases matching TRBD1. Trimming cost V 4 bases and J 4 bases; bases outside gene matches: 7. Germline loops: CDR1 SGHVS, CDR2 FQNEAQ. The CDR3 covers 15 residues. The CDR3 bases are TGTGCCAGCAGCTCTTGGACAGGGGAGGGCTATGGCTACACCTTC. This sequence encodes CASSSWTGEGYGYTF.

The chain carries TRBV18 and TRBJ1-1; D may be TRBD1 (5 bases). Per the germline V gene, CDR1 is KGHSH and CDR2 is LQKENI. V lost 1 base to trimming and J lost 4 bases, with 13 bases between them. This CDR3 is 15 amino acids long. CDR3 DNA sequence: TGTGCCAGCTCACCACGCGCGGGGGTCGGCACTGAAGCTTTCTTT. Residues: CASSPRAGVGTEAFF.

This chain connects TRBV5-1 to TRBJ2-1; TRBD1 matches at 10 bases. V trimming: 6 bases; J trimming: 7 bases; junction bases outside the gene matches: 10. CDR3 length: 15 amino acids. Germline-derived CDR1 and CDR2 are SGHRS and YFSETQ. CDR3 residues: CASKTGTGVRNEQFF. CDR3 in DNA: TGCGCCAGCAAAACCGGGACAGGGGTGAGGAATGAGCAGTTCTTC. Using reference TRBV5-1 and TRBJ2-1 for the parts outside the CDR3, the full variable domain is KAGVTQTPRYLIKTRGQQVTLSCSPISGHRSVSWYQQTPGQGLQFLFEYFSETQRNKGNFPGRFSGRQFSNSRSEMNVSTLELGDSALYLCASKTGTGVRNEQFFGPGTRLTVL.

In this sample, this clone turned up once. The CDR3: CASSFDRVSTEAFF. The CDR3 region has the DNA TGTGCCAGCAGCTTCGACAGGGTAAGCACTGAAGCTTTCTTT. This sequence joins TRBV6-5 and TRBJ1-1; TRBD1 matches 7 bases. V was clipped by 6 bases and J by 4 bases; unmatched bases: 8. CDR1 and CDR2 from the germline V gene are MNHEY and SVGAGI. This CDR3 has 14 residues.

This clone was found once. The chain has TRBV5-6 and TRBJ1-1; TRBD1 might be the D (5 bases). This CDR3 has 15 residues. CDR1 and CDR2 (germline): SGHDT, YYEEEE. V was trimmed by 6 bases and J by 7 bases, leaving 22 bases between them. Written as DNA, the CDR3 is TGTGCCAGCAATCTTGGGGGTTTTATTGGGAGTGAAGCTTTCTTT. It translates to CASNLGGFIGSEAFF.